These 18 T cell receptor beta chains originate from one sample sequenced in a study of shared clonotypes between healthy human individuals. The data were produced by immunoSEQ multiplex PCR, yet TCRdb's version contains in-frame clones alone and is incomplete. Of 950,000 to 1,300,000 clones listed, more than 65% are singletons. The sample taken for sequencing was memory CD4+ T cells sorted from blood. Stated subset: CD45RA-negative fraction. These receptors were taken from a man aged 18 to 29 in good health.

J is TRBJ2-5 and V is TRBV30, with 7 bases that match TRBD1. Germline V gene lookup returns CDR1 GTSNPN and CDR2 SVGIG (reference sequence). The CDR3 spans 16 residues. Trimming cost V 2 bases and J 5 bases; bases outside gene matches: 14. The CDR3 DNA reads TGTGCCTGGAGTTCGAAGGGGGCCGGTGGGCAGGAGACCCAGTACTTC. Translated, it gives CAWSSKGAGGQETQYF.

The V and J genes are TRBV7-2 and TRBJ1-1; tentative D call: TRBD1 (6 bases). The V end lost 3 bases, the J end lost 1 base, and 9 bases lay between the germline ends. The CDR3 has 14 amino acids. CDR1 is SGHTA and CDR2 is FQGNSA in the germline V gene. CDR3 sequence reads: CASSLLQGNTEAFF. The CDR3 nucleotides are TGTGCCAGCAGCTTGTTACAGGGGAACACTGAAGCTTTCTTT.

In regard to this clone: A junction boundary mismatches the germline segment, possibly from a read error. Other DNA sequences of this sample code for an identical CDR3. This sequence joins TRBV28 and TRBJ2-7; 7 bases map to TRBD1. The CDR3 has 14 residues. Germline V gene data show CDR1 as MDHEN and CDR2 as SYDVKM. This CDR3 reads CASTLPGQTSKQYF. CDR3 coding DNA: TGCGCCAGCACCCTGCCGGGACAGACCAGTAAACAGTACTTC.

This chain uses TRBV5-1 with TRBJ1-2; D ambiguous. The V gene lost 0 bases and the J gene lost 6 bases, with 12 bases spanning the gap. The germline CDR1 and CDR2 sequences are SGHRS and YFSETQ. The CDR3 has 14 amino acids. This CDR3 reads CASSLAEGKDGYTF. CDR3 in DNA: TGCGCCAGCAGCTTGGCAGAGGGAAAGGATGGCTACACCTTC.

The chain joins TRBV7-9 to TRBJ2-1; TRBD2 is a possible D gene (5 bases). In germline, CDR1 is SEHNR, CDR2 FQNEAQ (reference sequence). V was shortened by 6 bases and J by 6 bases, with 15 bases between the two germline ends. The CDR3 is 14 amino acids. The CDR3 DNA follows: TGTGCCAGCAGGTCTAAATCGGGGAGCAATGAGCAGTTCTTC. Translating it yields CASRSKSGSNEQFF.

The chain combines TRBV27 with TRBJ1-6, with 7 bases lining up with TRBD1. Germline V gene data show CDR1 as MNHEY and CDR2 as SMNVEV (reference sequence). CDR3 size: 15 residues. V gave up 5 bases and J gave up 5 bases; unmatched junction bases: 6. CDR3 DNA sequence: TGTGCCAGCAGTCCATCCGGGACAGATAATTCACCCCTCCACTTT. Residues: CASSPSGTDNSPLHF.

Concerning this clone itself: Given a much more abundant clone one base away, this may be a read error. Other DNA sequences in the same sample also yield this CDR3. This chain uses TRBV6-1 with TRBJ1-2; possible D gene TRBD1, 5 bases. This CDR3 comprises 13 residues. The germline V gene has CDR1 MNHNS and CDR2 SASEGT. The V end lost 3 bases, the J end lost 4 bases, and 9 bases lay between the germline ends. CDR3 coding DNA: TGTGCCAGCAGTGAGGTGGGGGGCTATGGCTACACCTTC. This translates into CASSEVGGYGYTF.

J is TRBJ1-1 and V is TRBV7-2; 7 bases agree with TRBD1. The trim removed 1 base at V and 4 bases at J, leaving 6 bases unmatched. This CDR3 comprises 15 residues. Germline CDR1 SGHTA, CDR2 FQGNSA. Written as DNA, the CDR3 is TGTGCCAGCAGCTTAGTGGGCAGGGGGGCCACTGAAGCTTTCTTT. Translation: CASSLVGRGATEAFF.

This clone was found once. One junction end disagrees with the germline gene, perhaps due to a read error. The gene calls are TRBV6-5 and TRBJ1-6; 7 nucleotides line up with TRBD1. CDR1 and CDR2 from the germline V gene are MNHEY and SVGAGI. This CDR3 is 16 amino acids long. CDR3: CASRYYRGTSNSPLHF. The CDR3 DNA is TGTGCCAGCAGGTACTACAGGGGTACTTCCAATTCACCCCTCCACTTT.

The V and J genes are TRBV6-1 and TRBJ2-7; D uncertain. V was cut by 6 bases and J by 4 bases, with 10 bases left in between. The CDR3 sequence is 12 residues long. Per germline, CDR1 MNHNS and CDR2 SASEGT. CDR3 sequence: CASSGRPYEQYF. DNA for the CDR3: TGTGCCAGCAGCGGACGGCCGTACGAGCAGTACTTC.

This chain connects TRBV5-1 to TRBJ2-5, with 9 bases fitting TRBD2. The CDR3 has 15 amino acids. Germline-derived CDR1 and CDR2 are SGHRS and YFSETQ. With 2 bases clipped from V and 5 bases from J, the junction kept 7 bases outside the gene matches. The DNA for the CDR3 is TGCGCCAGCAGCTTAAGCGGGAGGCCAGAGGAGACCCAGTACTTC. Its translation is CASSLSGRPEETQYF.

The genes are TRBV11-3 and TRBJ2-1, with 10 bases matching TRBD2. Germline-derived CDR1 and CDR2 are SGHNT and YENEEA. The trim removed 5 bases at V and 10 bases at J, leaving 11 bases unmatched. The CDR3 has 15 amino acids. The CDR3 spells CASSTQRGGRGEQFF. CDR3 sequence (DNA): TGTGCCAGCAGCACCCAGCGGGGGGGCAGGGGGGAGCAGTTCTTC. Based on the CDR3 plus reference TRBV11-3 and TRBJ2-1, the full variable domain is EAGVVQSPRYKIIEKKQPVAFWCNPISGHNTLYWYLQNLGQGPELLIRYENEEAVDDSQLPKDRFSAERLKGVDSTLKIQPAELGDSAVYLCASSTQRGGRGEQFFGPGTRLTVL.

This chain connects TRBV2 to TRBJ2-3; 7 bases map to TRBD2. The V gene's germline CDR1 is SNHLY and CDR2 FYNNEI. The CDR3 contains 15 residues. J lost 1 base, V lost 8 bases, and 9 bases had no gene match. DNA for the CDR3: TGTGCCAGCTCCAGTGCGGGGGTGGGCACAGATACGCAGTATTTT. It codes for CASSSAGVGTDTQYF.

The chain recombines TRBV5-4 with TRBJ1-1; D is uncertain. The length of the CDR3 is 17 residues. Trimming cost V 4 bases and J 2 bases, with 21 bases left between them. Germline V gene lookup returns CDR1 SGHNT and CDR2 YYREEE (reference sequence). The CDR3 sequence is CASSPVGRAPPNTEAFF. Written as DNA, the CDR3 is TGTGCCAGCAGCCCCGTCGGCCGGGCCCCACCTAACACTGAAGCTTTCTTT.

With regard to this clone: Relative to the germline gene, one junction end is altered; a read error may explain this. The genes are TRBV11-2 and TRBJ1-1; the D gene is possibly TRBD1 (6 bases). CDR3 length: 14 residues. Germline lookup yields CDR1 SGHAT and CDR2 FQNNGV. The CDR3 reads CASSVEGGNTEAFF. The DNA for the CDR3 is TGTGCCAGCAGCGTAGAAGGGGGGAACACTGAAGCTTTCTTT.

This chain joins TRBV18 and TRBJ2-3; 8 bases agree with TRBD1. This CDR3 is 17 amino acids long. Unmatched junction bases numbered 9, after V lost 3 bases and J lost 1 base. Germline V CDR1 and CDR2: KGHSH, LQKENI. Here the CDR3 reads CASSPKGTGKGTDTQYF. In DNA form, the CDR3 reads TGTGCCAGCTCACCGAAGGGGACAGGCAAAGGCACAGATACGCAGTATTTT.

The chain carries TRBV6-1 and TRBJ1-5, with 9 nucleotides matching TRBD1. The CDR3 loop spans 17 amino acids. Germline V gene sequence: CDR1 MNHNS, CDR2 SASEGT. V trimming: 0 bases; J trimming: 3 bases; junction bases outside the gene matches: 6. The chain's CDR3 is CASSEARTGAANQPQHF. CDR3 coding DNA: TGTGCCAGCAGTGAAGCGAGGACAGGGGCAGCCAATCAGCCCCAGCATTTT.

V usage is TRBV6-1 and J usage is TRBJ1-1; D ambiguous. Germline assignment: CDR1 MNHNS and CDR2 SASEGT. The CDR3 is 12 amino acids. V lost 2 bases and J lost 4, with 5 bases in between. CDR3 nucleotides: TGTGCCAGCAGTGAATCCCGCACTGAAGCTTTCTTT. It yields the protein CASSESRTEAFF.